This TCR beta chain was recorded in a study of early T cells in non-severe SARS-CoV-2 infection (dated by TCRdb to the early 2020s). About the investigation overall: Because TCR sequencing was done on bulk RNA from unsorted whole blood, the alpha and beta chains could not be paired.

Points the paper makes about the study in general: VDJdb matching was skewed toward anti-spike CD8 responses, so virus-specific expansions were likely underestimated and private and CD4 specificities were missed.

The sample holds many counts of this clonotype. It has no known antigen specificity. Nothing much larger sits one base from this clone, and base qualities are not available. The method behind the library was 5' RACE. Sequencing relied on a NextSeq 500. To correct for sequencing error and PCR bias, the TCR library protocol tagged individual cDNA molecules with unique molecular identifiers. Sequencing covered both TCR alpha and beta chains, and within each sample the abundances of alpha and beta sequences were tightly co-correlated. Regarding the original processing steps: Decombinator V4 was used to annotate the V gene, J gene and CDR3 of the TCR sequences. Expanded TCRs were defined as changing significantly between any two time points under a Poisson model with p below 0.0001. TCR abundances were normalised to the total number of TCRs sequenced per sample and were expressed as counts per million. A search of VDJdb, accessed on 1 November 2021, was run for TCRs annotated to CMV, EBV and SARS-CoV-2, with TCRs annotated for multiple antigens excluded. The public reads were quality trimmed at Q25 with fastp and then assembled into clones with MiXCR by TCRdb, keeping productive beta chains. One record per CDR3 amino acid sequence lists the most common genes and DNA. These V and J calls are TCRdb output, not the study's own analysis. The sample table holds about 58,000 distinct CDR3 sequences, of which over 9.5% were seen once. The ten biggest clones cover more than 8.5% of the sample.

The study was a case-control design nested within a healthcare worker cohort in London, UK, with weekly nasopharyngeal swab PCR tests and blood sampling. Healthcare workers were recruited between 23 and 31 March 2020, during the week of the UK lockdown, and were followed weekly for up to about 15 weeks. The sequenced material came from whole blood. This clonotype originated in an adult who was a healthcare worker with PCR-confirmed SARS-CoV-2 infection or an uninfected control (not recorded which).

The DNA sequence follows: TGTGCCAGCAGAGTAGGTTACAGGGAGTTGGAGACCCAGTACTTC. Translation gives CASRVGYRELETQYF. The sequence is built from TRBV28 and TRBJ2-5; TRBD1 is a weak D gene call, 6 bases matching. V loses 6 bases, J loses 5 bases, and the germline ends lie 19 bases apart. Spanning cysteine to phenylalanine, the CDR3 consists of 15 amino acids. Only the CDR3 portion is preserved as DNA: 45 bases, with reading frame beginning at the first base. CDR1 is given as MDHEN and CDR2 as SYDVKM, both from the germline V gene.